Below, 30 T cell receptor beta chains from the same sample are listed, as sequenced in a study of shared clonotypes between healthy human individuals. Clones were read by immunoSEQ multiplex PCR, and TCRdb kept only the in-frame ones, dropping some. The sample holds hundreds of thousands of clones, less than 80% seen once. Input material: memory CD4+ T cells sorted from blood. Subset indicated: CD45RA-negative fraction. Receptors originate from a woman younger than 45 in good health.

The chain links TRBV28 to TRBJ1-1; D not resolved. CDR1 and CDR2 (germline): MDHEN, SYDVKM. The CDR3 is 11 residues long. V lost 5 bases and J lost 10, with 11 bases in between. The CDR3 sequence: CASSVYMRAFF. In DNA form, the CDR3 reads TGTGCCAGCAGTGTATACATGAGAGCTTTCTTT.

The chain recombines TRBV5-5 with TRBJ2-3; D gene unclear. The CDR3 loop spans 12 amino acids. V gave up 2 bases and J gave up 1 base, with 2 bases separating them. The germline V gene encodes CDR1 SGHKS and CDR2 YYEKEE (reference sequence). The CDR3 region is CASSFGTDTQYF. DNA of the CDR3: TGTGCCAGCAGCTTTGGCACAGATACGCAGTATTTT.

J is TRBJ2-3 and V is TRBV27; D not resolved. This CDR3 comprises 13 residues. The germline V and J ends were trimmed by 5 bases and 4 bases, with 10 bases remaining between them. Germline V gene data show CDR1 as MNHEY and CDR2 as SMNVEV (reference sequence). CDR3 in DNA: TGTGCCAGCAGTCCAAAGGGCGCAGATACGCAGTATTTT. It specifies CASSPKGADTQYF.

The gene calls are TRBV12-5 and TRBJ2-1, with TRBD2 matching over 10 bases. The CDR3 consists of 16 residues. V lost 2 bases to trimming and J lost 8 bases; unmatched junction nucleotides: 9. CDR1 and CDR2 (germline): LGHNT, FRNRAP. The chain's CDR3 is CASGLISSGRRDEQFF. The DNA of the CDR3 is TGTGCTAGTGGTTTGATTTCTAGCGGGAGACGCGATGAGCAGTTCTTC.

The rearrangement links TRBV28 to TRBJ2-1; D perhaps matches TRBD2 (6 bases). The V end lost 8 bases, the J end lost 0 bases, and 14 bases lay between the germline ends. The CDR3 is 15 amino acids. In germline, CDR1 is MDHEN, CDR2 SYDVKM. This CDR3 reads CASRGGVPSYNEQFF. CDR3 coding DNA: TGTGCCAGCCGAGGAGGGGTTCCCTCCTACAATGAGCAGTTCTTC. Together with reference TRBV28 and TRBJ2-1, the CDR3 gives the full variable domain: DVKVTQSSRYLVKRTGEKVFLECVQDMDHENMFWYRQDPGLGLRLIYFSYDVKMKEKGDIPEGYSVSREKKERFSLILESASTNQTSMYLCASRGGVPSYNEQFFGPGTRLTVL.

This clone was detected only a few times. This rearrangement joins TRBV5-1 to TRBJ2-7, with D possibly TRBD2 on 5 matching bases. The CDR3 totals 13 residues. Germline V lookup: CDR1 SGHRS, CDR2 YFSETQ. Trimming removed 5 bases at V and 0 bases at J, with 9 bases between. The CDR3 here is CASSEGTSYEQYF. The CDR3 coding sequence is TGCGCCAGCAGTGAGGGCACCTCCTACGAGCAGTACTTC.

The chain recombines TRBV5-1 with TRBJ2-5, with TRBD1 as a possible D gene (5 bases). Germline lookup yields CDR1 SGHRS and CDR2 YFSETQ. V was clipped by 4 bases and J by 5 bases, with 12 bases between them. The CDR3 runs 13 residues. CDR3 residues: CASSIGHGETQYF. The CDR3 DNA sequence: TGCGCCAGCAGCATAGGACACGGGGAGACCCAGTACTTC.

The V gene is TRBV28, the J gene TRBJ1-2; TRBD1 aligns across 9 bases. The germline V gene has CDR1 MDHEN and CDR2 SYDVKM. The CDR3 is 13 residues long. V was clipped by 8 bases and J by 6 bases; unmatched bases: 7. CDR3 in DNA: TGTGCCAGCGAGGACAGGGGTACCCATGGCTACACCTTC. Translating gives CASEDRGTHGYTF.

V usage is TRBV28 and J usage is TRBJ2-1, with unresolved D. CDR3 length: 13 residues. Germline V gene lookup returns CDR1 MDHEN and CDR2 SYDVKM. V lost 5 bases and J lost 6, with 11 bases in between. CDR3 bases: TGTGCCAGCAGTCTCGTTGGGGTCAATGAGCAGTTCTTC. Translating gives CASSLVGVNEQFF.

The chain is built from TRBV20-1 and TRBJ1-4, with a tentative D call TRBD1 (5 bases). Germline V gives CDR1 DFQATT, CDR2 SNEGSKA (reference sequence). The CDR3 is made up of 11 amino acids. Trimming removed 5 bases at V and 7 bases at J, with 8 bases between. The CDR3 DNA is TGCAGTGCTTTTGACAGTGAAAAACTGTTTTTT. This translates into CSAFDSEKLFF.

The J gene is TRBJ2-7, the V gene TRBV28, with TRBD1 matching 10 bases. With V trimmed by 3 bases and J by 3 bases, 11 bases remained unmatched. Germline lookup yields CDR1 MDHEN and CDR2 SYDVKM. This CDR3 is built from 17 residues. This chain's CDR3 is CASSFGRRDRGNYEQYF. In DNA form, the CDR3 reads TGTGCCAGCAGTTTTGGGCGTAGGGACAGGGGAAACTACGAGCAGTACTTC. The variable domain in full, completed from reference TRBV28 and TRBJ2-7, reads DVKVTQSSRYLVKRTGEKVFLECVQDMDHENMFWYRQDPGLGLRLIYFSYDVKMKEKGDIPEGYSVSREKKERFSLILESASTNQTSMYLCASSFGRRDRGNYEQYFGPGTRLTVT.

The rearrangement links TRBV7-8 to TRBJ2-7; D is unresolved. Deletions cut 4 bases from V and 3 bases from J, with 13 bases between. There are 14 residues in the CDR3. CDR1 and CDR2 (germline): SGHVS, FQNEAQ. The chain's CDR3 is CASSSPGGFYEQYF. The CDR3 nucleotides are TGTGCCAGCAGCTCCCCTGGCGGATTCTACGAGCAGTACTTC.

The table lists this clone with a count of one. This chain uses TRBV5-6 with TRBJ2-1, with TRBD2 identical over 11 bases. This CDR3 is built from 16 residues. V lost 4 bases, J lost 8 bases, and 11 bases stayed unmatched. Per the germline V gene, CDR1 is SGHDT and CDR2 is YYEEEE. The CDR3 nucleotides are TGTGCCAGCAGCGACCGACTAGCGGGAAGTGGGGATGAGCAGTTCTTC. Translated, it gives CASSDRLAGSGDEQFF.

This clone has more than one count but fewer than ten. This chain links TRBV4-1 with TRBJ1-4, with 11 bases lining up with TRBD1. The V gene end was trimmed by 0 bases and the J gene end by 6 bases; junction bases not matched to a gene: 6. Germline V CDR1 and CDR2: MGHRA, YSYEKL. The CDR3 consists of 17 residues. The DNA of the CDR3 is TGCGCCAGCAGCCAAGAAAAGGGGACAGGGGGAGATGAAAAACTGTTTTTT. This translates into CASSQEKGTGGDEKLFF.

For this clone: A much bigger clone sits one base away, suggesting this may be a read error. The V call is TRBV2, the J call TRBJ1-5, with D maybe TRBD1 (5 bases). Germline lookup yields CDR1 SNHLY and CDR2 FYNNEI. This CDR3 contains 13 residues. The V end lost 6 bases, the J end lost 1 base, and 7 bases lay between the germline ends. Written as DNA, the CDR3 is TGTGCCAGCAGGCCAGGGAGCAATCAGCCCCAGCATTTT. Residues: CASRPGSNQPQHF.

With respect to this clone: The same CDR3 also results from other DNA sequences found in this sample. The genes are TRBV18 and TRBJ2-1; TRBD2 aligns across 7 bases. Germline values: CDR1 KGHSH, CDR2 LQKENI. The junction had 4 bases not matched to a gene; V was cut back by 3 bases and J by 8 bases. This CDR3 is built from 13 residues. CDR3 nucleotides: TGTGCCAGCTCACCCGGACTAGATGATGAGCAGTTCTTC. It codes for CASSPGLDDEQFF.

The chain combines TRBV28 with TRBJ1-2; maybe TRBD1 (6 bases). CDR3 length: 15 amino acids. V was clipped by 7 bases and J by 4 bases, with 19 bases between them. CDR1 is MDHEN and CDR2 is SYDVKM in the germline V gene. CDR3 DNA: TGTGCCAGCAAGTACCTCGGGGGGCGTCCCTATGGCTACACCTTC. This sequence encodes CASKYLGGRPYGYTF.

The rearrangement joins TRBV4-1 to TRBJ2-6; D is uncertain. CDR3 length: 16 amino acids. The V and J ends lost 2 bases and 0 bases respectively, with 8 bases between them. Looked up from germline, CDR1 is MGHRA and CDR2 is YSYEKL. CDR3 bases: TGCGCCAGCAGCCAAATCGGATACTCTGGGGCCAACGTCCTGACTTTC. Protein: CASSQIGYSGANVLTF.

The chain couples TRBV28 to TRBJ2-7; 9 bases map to TRBD1. The CDR3 has 13 residues. Looked up from germline, CDR1 is MDHEN and CDR2 is SYDVKM. CDR3 sequence: CGAGTGNINEQYF. CDR3 DNA: TGTGGTGCCGGGACAGGGAATATCAACGAGCAGTACTTC.

The CDR3 coding sequence is TGTGCCAGCAGCCCAGGGATTTCCTCCTACAATGAGCAGTTCTTC. Its protein is CASSPGISSYNEQFF. The V and J genes are TRBV7-9 and TRBJ2-1; maybe TRBD1 (5 bases). The CDR3 is 15 amino acids. V lost 5 bases and J 0 bases, leaving 11 bases between the germline ends. The V gene's germline CDR1 is SEHNR and CDR2 FQNEAQ (reference sequence).

The CDR3 sequence is CASSQEYEQYF. The CDR3, as DNA: TGCGCCAGCAGCCAGGAATACGAGCAGTACTTC. The chain employs TRBV4-3 and TRBJ2-7; no clear D gene. The CDR3 extends over 11 amino acids. Germline-derived CDR1 and CDR2 are LGHNA and YSLEER. V gave up 3 bases and J gave up 4 bases, with 4 bases separating them.

Only one count was recorded for this clone. The chain combines TRBV11-3 with TRBJ2-5; D is unclear. V shed 2 bases and J shed 5 bases, with 9 bases lying between them. The germline V gene encodes CDR1 SGHNT and CDR2 YENEEA. The CDR3 covers 13 residues. Written as DNA, the CDR3 is TGTGCCAGCAGCTTAAGTATGGGGGAGACCCAGTACTTC. This sequence encodes CASSLSMGETQYF.

This chain joins TRBV5-1 and TRBJ2-2; 14 nucleotides align to TRBD2. V shed 0 bases, J shed 3 bases, and the junction held 4 bases outside the gene matches. Looked up from germline, CDR1 is SGHRS and CDR2 is YFSETQ. The CDR3 is 18 amino acids. DNA for the CDR3: TGCGCCAGCAGCTTGGGACTAGCGGGAGGGGAGTACACCGGGGAGCTGTTTTTT. It specifies CASSLGLAGGEYTGELFF.

The chain couples TRBV6-6 to TRBJ1-5; weak D call: TRBD1 (6 bases). This CDR3 contains 14 residues. Trimming took off 4 bases at V and 5 bases at J, with 12 bases between the two ends. CDR1 and CDR2 from the germline V gene are MNHNY and SVGAGI (reference sequence). CDR3 coding DNA: TGTGCCAGCAGTTCTTCAGGGGAACATCAGCCCCAGCATTTT. Translation: CASSSSGEHQPQHF.

This clone has just a few counts. The V and J genes are TRBV10-1 and TRBJ2-7; TRBD2 matches at 15 bases. CDR1 WNHNN and CDR2 SYGVQD come from the germline V gene (reference sequence). V lost 4 bases, J lost 4 bases, and 5 bases stayed unmatched. The CDR3 is 16 residues long. The CDR3 protein is CASSGGLAGGSYEQYF. The CDR3 DNA reads TGCGCCAGCAGTGGTGGACTAGCGGGAGGGTCTTACGAGCAGTACTTC.

Points on this clone: This sample includes further DNA sequences coding for the same CDR3. The gene calls are TRBV5-1 and TRBJ2-2; 7 bases line up with TRBD1. The CDR3 extends over 15 amino acids. J gave up 1 base and V 3 bases, and 3 bases lay outside the gene matches. The germline CDR1 and CDR2 sequences are SGHRS and YFSETQ. The chain's CDR3 is CASSSRTGNTGELFF. CDR3 in DNA: TGCGCCAGCAGCTCACGGACAGGGAACACCGGGGAGCTGTTTTTT.

The genes are TRBV28 and TRBJ1-1, with a possible D match to TRBD1 (6 bases). Germline V gene data show CDR1 as MDHEN and CDR2 as SYDVKM. CDR3 length: 12 amino acids. V lost 0 bases and J 11 bases, leaving 10 bases between the germline ends. The CDR3 bases are TGTGCCAGCAGTTTATGGGATACAGGGGCTTTCTTT. It codes for CASSLWDTGAFF.

This clone has a count of ten or more. This chain joins TRBV30 and TRBJ2-1; D is perhaps TRBD1 (6 bases). The V end lost 3 bases, the J end lost 7 bases, and 13 bases lay between the germline ends. Germline V lookup: CDR1 GTSNPN, CDR2 SVGIG (reference sequence). The CDR3 contains 13 residues. DNA for the CDR3: TGTGCCTGGAGCACAGGGATGTTGAATGAGCAGTTCTTC. This sequence encodes CAWSTGMLNEQFF.

The V gene is TRBV4-1, the J gene TRBJ1-5; D not certain. Trimming took off 1 base at V and 6 bases at J, with 10 bases between the two ends. The CDR3 is 14 residues long. Germline-derived CDR1 and CDR2 are MGHRA and YSYEKL. The CDR3, as DNA: TGCGCCAGCAGCCAAGGAGTGTCCAGTCAGCCCCAGCATTTT. It encodes CASSQGVSSQPQHF.

Of note for this clone: Other DNA sequences from this sample encode an identical CDR3 as well. The chain couples TRBV5-1 to TRBJ2-7; 10 nucleotides match TRBD1. Germline V CDR1 and CDR2: SGHRS, YFSETQ. Germline trimming cut 3 bases from V and 4 bases from J; bases unmatched to any gene: 4. The CDR3 length is 14 residues. DNA of the CDR3: TGCGCCAGCAGCTCGACAGGGGGCTCGTACGAGCAGTACTTC. Protein: CASSSTGGSYEQYF.